Listed below are T cell receptor beta chains from one sample, sequenced in a study of beta chain features in type 1 diabetes. Repertoires were generated with immunoSEQ multiplex PCR, while TCRdb's copy carries only in-frame clones and drops some. The sample consists of roughly 330,000 clones, 9.5% to 12% of them appearing once. The specimen was naive CD4+ T cells from blood. These receptor sequences come from a young woman in good health. The CDR3 runs from the conserved cysteine through the conserved F or W. A D gene is named only where the DNA matches it firmly. Some rows mark clone size as missing; the rest say once, few, many or name a class of expanded clone.

V	J	D	size	DNA	CDR3
TRBV9	TRBJ2-5	TRBD2	.	TGTGCCAGCAGCCCAGGACTAGCGCAACTCGGGTGGGAGACCCAGTACTTC	CASSPGLAQLGWETQYF
TRBV7-9	TRBJ2-5	.	.	TGTGCCAGCAGCGGCTTCGTGGTAGAGACCCAGTACTTC	CASSGFVVETQYF
TRBV6-1	TRBJ1-2	TRBD1	.	TGTGCCAGCAGTGAACACTCGACAGGGAACTATGGCTACACCTTC	CASSEHSTGNYGYTF
TRBV11-2	TRBJ2-2	.	.	TGTGCCAGCAGCTCCTTAGTCACCGGGGAGCTGTTTTTT	CASSSLVTGELFF
TRBV7-3	TRBJ2-5	TRBD2	.	TGTGCCAGCAGCCCCGGGACTAGCGGCCAAGAGACCCAGTACTTC	CASSPGTSGQETQYF
TRBV5-4	TRBJ2-2	.	few	TGTGCCAGCAGCCGCTCGTCGACTACCCCCGGGGAGCTGTTTTTT	CASSRSSTTPGELFF
TRBV9	TRBJ2-2	TRBD1	few	TGTGCCAGCAGCGCATCAGGGGGACCCAACACCGGGGAGCTGTTTTTT	CASSASGGPNTGELFF
TRBV5-1	TRBJ2-6	.	.	TGCGCCAGCAGCCTTGACTTCAGTGCTGGGGCCAACGTCCTGACTTTC	CASSLDFSAGANVLTF
TRBV18	TRBJ2-1	TRBD2	few	TGTGCCAGCCGGGGACTAGCGGATTCCTACAATGAGCAGTTCTTC	CASRGLADSYNEQFF
TRBV27	TRBJ1-2	.	few	TGTGCCAGCAGTTTTGTGGCAGGTCACTATGGCTACACCTTC	CASSFVAGHYGYTF
TRBV9	TRBJ2-5	TRBD1	few	TGTGCCAGCAGCGCACAGGGGGTCCAAGAGACCCAGTACTTC	CASSAQGVQETQYF
TRBV18	TRBJ1-1	.	.	TGTGCCAGCTCACCACTCGGCAGGGGGAACACTGAAGCTTTCTTT	CASSPLGRGNTEAFF
TRBV4-2	TRBJ1-4	.	few	TGTGCCAGCAGCCAAGATCACGGGAAGGCTGCTAAACTGTTTTTT	CASSQDHGKAAKLFF
TRBV7-2	TRBJ2-7	.	.	TGTGCCAGCAGCTTATCTATGCGGGGCCCATCCTACGAGCAGTACTTC	CASSLSMRGPSYEQYF
TRBV18	TRBJ1-2	.	.	TGTGCCAGCTCACCATTTTCGGAGGCCCGGGACTATGGCTACACCTTC	CASSPFSEARDYGYTF
TRBV5-1	TRBJ2-5	.	few	TGCGCCAGCAGTCGTGGGGAGGTCCAAGAGACCCAGTACTTC	CASSRGEVQETQYF
TRBV6-5	TRBJ2-7	.	.	TGTGCCAGCAGTTATAGCCTAGCCGGCGACGAGCAGTACTTC	CASSYSLAGDEQYF
TRBV7-9	TRBJ2-5	TRBD2	.	TGTGCCAGCAGCTCTAGCGGGGAGGAGACCCAGTACTTC	CASSSSGEETQYF
TRBV2	TRBJ2-4	TRBD1	.	TGTGCCAGCACTAGGACAGGGGTGCAGTACTTC	CASTRTGVQYF
TRBV11-1	TRBJ2-2	TRBD2	.	TGTGCCAGCAGCTCGGGCAGCGGGAGGTACACCGGGGAGCTGTTTTTT	CASSSGSGRYTGELFF
TRBV13	TRBJ2-2	TRBD2	.	TGTGCCAGCAGCTTATTTAGAGGGACTAGCGGGACCGGGGAGCTGTTTTTT	CASSLFRGTSGTGELFF
TRBV5-4	TRBJ2-1	TRBD2	.	TGTGCCAGCAGTCCTGGACTAGCGGGATGGGATGAGCAGTTCTTC	CASSPGLAGWDEQFF
TRBV6-5	TRBJ1-2	.	.	TGTGCCAGCAGTTACGACTACGGAGGAGACTATGGCTACACCTTC	CASSYDYGGDYGYTF
TRBV27	TRBJ2-7	TRBD2	few	TGTGCCAGCAGCTCAAGGGCGCGGGAGAGCCGCACCTACGAGCAGTACTTC	CASSSRARESRTYEQYF
TRBV9	TRBJ1-1	TRBD1	.	TGTGCCAGCAGCGTAGTGACAGGGGGCACTGAAGCTTTCTTT	CASSVVTGGTEAFF
TRBV29-1	TRBJ2-3	TRBD2	few	TGCAGCGTTGTCCGGCTAGCGGGAGGGATCACAGATACGCAGTATTTT	CSVVRLAGGITDTQYF
TRBV5-1	TRBJ2-1	.	.	TGCGCCAGCAGCTTGGTTCTTAGTCCGAACAATGAGCAGTTCTTC	CASSLVLSPNNEQFF
TRBV28	TRBJ2-7	TRBD1	.	TGTGCCAGCAGGCCTCCGGGACAGGGAAAATACGAGCAGTACTTC	CASRPPGQGKYEQYF
TRBV5-1	TRBJ2-5	TRBD2	.	TGCGCCAGCAGCTTGGTAAGCGGGAGGCAAGAGACCCAGTACTTC	CASSLVSGRQETQYF
TRBV18	TRBJ2-5	.	.	TGTGCCAGCTCACCTCCTGGGGAAGGGGTCATTGGAGAGACCCAGTACTTC	CASSPPGEGVIGETQYF
TRBV5-1	TRBJ2-2	TRBD2	.	TGCGCCAGCAGTCAACTAGCGGGATCGAACCCCGGGGAGCTGTTTTTT	CASSQLAGSNPGELFF
TRBV9	TRBJ2-7	TRBD1	few	TGTGCCAGCAGCGTACTCCAGGACAGGGCCCTCGGCGAGCAGTACTTC	CASSVLQDRALGEQYF
TRBV30	TRBJ2-1	.	few	TGTGCCTGGAGTGTATCCGGGGGCAATGAGCAGTTCTTC	CAWSVSGGNEQFF
TRBV9	TRBJ2-6	.	few	TGTGCCAGCAGCGACTTAGCGACTGGGGCCAACGTCCTGACTTTC	CASSDLATGANVLTF
TRBV30	TRBJ2-5	.	few	TGTGCCTGGAGTCTCGACCTGACAGGGAGGGAGACCCAGTACTTC	CAWSLDLTGRETQYF
TRBV9	TRBJ2-3	.	.	TGTGCCAGCAGCCCCAGGGGACGCCATACGCAGTATTTT	CASSPRGRHTQYF
TRBV6-6	TRBJ2-1	.	few	TGTGCCAGCAGCCAAGACAGCGACTCCTACAATGAGCAGTTCTTC	CASSQDSDSYNEQFF
TRBV28	TRBJ2-7	TRBD2	few	TGTGCCAGCAGTTTAAGAACGGGGGGGCAGTACTTC	CASSLRTGGQYF
TRBV5-1	TRBJ1-1	.	.	TGCGCCAGCAGTCGACAGGAGGATACTGAAGCTTTCTTT	CASSRQEDTEAFF
TRBV9	TRBJ1-4	TRBD1	few	TGTGCCAGCAGCCCTCTTTTTGGGGACAGGTTTAATGAAAAACTGTTTTTT	CASSPLFGDRFNEKLFF
TRBV29-1	TRBJ1-5	.	.	TGCAGCGTTGTAGGGACTGTAGGTCAGCCCCAGCATTTT	CSVVGTVGQPQHF
TRBV27	TRBJ2-2	TRBD2	few	TGTGCCACGGGGGGGCCGGGAGTATTAGGGTCCGGGGAGCTGTTTTTT	CATGGPGVLGSGELFF
TRBV7-7	TRBJ2-1	.	.	TGTGCTAGCAGCACTGGGGAGAACAATGAGCAGTTCTTC	CASSTGENNEQFF
TRBV30	TRBJ1-1	.	.	TGTGCCTGGGCGAACTCGGGCACTGAAGCTTTCTTT	CAWANSGTEAFF